Given below is one TCR beta chain in context. The antigen remains undetermined. The source of the sample is a study of vaccination and CD4 T cells after COVID-19. Study overall: Every participant had a vaccine, which was either BNT162b2 or mRNA-1273, given in two doses. Spike peptides, overlapping and drawn from SARS-CoV-2, HCoV-NL63, HCoV-OC43 and HCoV-229E, were used to stimulate cells.

From germline, CDR1 is DFQATT and CDR2 SNEGSKA (reference sequence). The CDR3 has 20 residues. The junction had 34 bases not matched to a gene; V was cut back by 3 bases and J by 12 bases. Researchers used the Oncomine TCR Beta short-read assay to sequence DNA from cultured CD4+ T cells. Genomic DNA was extracted from cultured CD4+ T cells. TCRdb re-derived calls from the PCR reads in MiXCR, one entry per CDR3 protein. The sample has about 14,000 distinct CDR3 sequences, 55% seen once. Treatment denoted: approximately 10-day PBMC culture with coronavirus spike peptide pools or control peptides (ViraFEST assay).

The origin of this receptor is a human donor who had recovered from COVID-19. Sequencing used CD4+ T cells from blood, cultured in vitro. This chain connects TRBV20-1 to TRBJ1-2; 7 bases match TRBD1. CDR3 DNA: TGCAGTGCTAGTTACCCCCCGAAGCCAGAGACAGGGATGAATACGGACGGCGACACCTTC. Its protein is CSASYPPKPETGMNTDGDTF.